The entry that follows covers one T cell receptor beta chain sequence. The specificity of this receptor is unknown. Base qualities are not provided; no much larger clone lies one nucleotide away. Spanning cysteine to phenylalanine, the CDR3 consists of 11 amino acids. Only the CDR3 region is kept as DNA, spanning 33 bases read in frame from base 1. V is cut by 5 bases and J by 3 bases, and the space between the germline ends is 8 bases. From a lookup of the germline V gene (reference sequence), CDR1 and CDR2 are DFQATT and SNEGSKA. The data are from a study of technical replicates of blood from a few donors (dated by TCRdb to the late 2010s). Libraries came from the immunoSEQ multiplex PCR assay. Held by TCRdb, this immuneACCESS table contains in-frame sequences only and omits some clones. Under half of the omission traces to an unresolved V gene where checked; the cause of the rest is unknown. The sample profile shows about 12,000 clones; 85% to 95% of them were found once. Of the sample, 6.3% is held by the ten largest clones.

The source is a human donor in good health. The rearrangement combines TRBV20-1 with TRBJ2-7; there is no confident call for the D gene. The specimen sequenced was PBMCs. The CDR3 amino acid sequence is: CSAPDNYEQYF. Read as DNA, the sequence is TGCAGTGCTCCCGACAACTACGAGCAGTACTTC.